The T cell receptor beta chain under discussion was sequenced for a study of identical twins. This CDR3 is built from 15 residues. Trimming at V came to 2 bases and at J to 8 bases, leaving 4 bases not matched to a gene. Germline CDR1 MNHEY, CDR2 SVGEGT. This clonotype showed up just a few times. Template switching (which added a universal primer site) was used, and cDNA carried unique molecular identifiers. TCRdb analysed the 5' RACE reads with MiXCR anew, one entry per CDR3 protein. The sample records roughly 770,000 distinct CDR3 sequences, 18% being singletons. This sample was shared with a second study, whose subject was T cells expressing NK-cell markers.

The sequencing sample was made of PBMCs. This receptor was identified in a woman in her late teens or twenties in good health. This sequence joins TRBV6-2 or TRBV6-3 and TRBJ2-1; the match to TRBD2 covers 12 bases. The CDR3 coding sequence is TGTGCCAGCAGTTACGCGACTAGCGGGAGCGATGAGCAGTTCTTC. Amino acids: CASSYATSGSDEQFF.